Sequencing of this T cell receptor (beta chain) was carried out in a study of blood T cell repertoires in COVID-19. Study-wide context: Samples representing acute and convalescent COVID-19 were sourced from the United States, Italy and Spain.

Assay used: immunoSEQ multiplex PCR; TCRdb lists only in-frame clones, some missing. The sample holds 100,000 to 150,000 clones, about 85% seen once. The CDR3 loop spans 14 amino acids. V was clipped by 3 bases and J by 5 bases, with 10 bases between them. Germline loops: CDR1 KGHDR, CDR2 SFDVKD. The V call is TRBV24-1, the J call TRBJ1-5; the D is unclear. This receptor was taken from a woman aged 80 or older with acute or convalescent COVID-19. Material: peripheral blood. CDR3 region: CATSDLRHDQPQHF. DNA for the CDR3: TGTGCCACCAGTGATCTGCGTCACGATCAGCCCCAGCATTTT.